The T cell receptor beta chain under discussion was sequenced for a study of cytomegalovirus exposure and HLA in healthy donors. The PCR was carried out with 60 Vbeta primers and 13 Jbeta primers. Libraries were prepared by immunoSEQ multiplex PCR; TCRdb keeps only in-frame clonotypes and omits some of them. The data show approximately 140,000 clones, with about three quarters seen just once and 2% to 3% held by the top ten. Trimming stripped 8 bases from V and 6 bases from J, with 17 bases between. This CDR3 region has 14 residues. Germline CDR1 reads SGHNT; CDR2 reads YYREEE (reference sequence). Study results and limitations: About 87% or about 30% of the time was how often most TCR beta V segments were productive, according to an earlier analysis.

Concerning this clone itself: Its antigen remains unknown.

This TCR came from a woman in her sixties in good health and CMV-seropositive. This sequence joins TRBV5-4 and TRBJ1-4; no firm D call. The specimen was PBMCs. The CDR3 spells CASQTSVRDEKLFF. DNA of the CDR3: TGTGCCAGTCAGACCAGCGTGAGGGATGAAAAACTGTTTTTT. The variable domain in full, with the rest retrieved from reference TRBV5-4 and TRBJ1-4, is ETGVTQSPTHLIKTRGQQVTLRCSSQSGHNTVSWYQQALGQGPQFIFQYYREEENGRGNFPPRFSGLQFPNYSSELNVNALELDDSALYLCASQTSVRDEKLFFGSGTQLSVL.